The T cell receptor beta chain described here comes from a study of T-cell reconstitution after alpha-beta-depleted transplantation in children. Library preparation (for TCRbeta) was performed with unique molecular identifiers. Each CDR3 protein gets one entry after TCRdb re-called the PCR reads with MiXCR. This sample has about 400,000 distinct CDR3 sequences, with roughly 22% found just once. This clonotype was counted between two and nine times. Losses at the gene ends were 5 bases for V and 5 bases for J; bases not matched to a gene: 8. Germline V gives CDR1 SGHTA, CDR2 FQGNSA. CDR3 length: 16 amino acids.

The sequence was collected from a human donor who donated a stem cell graft to a child with acute myeloid leukemia. The chain carries TRBV7-2 and TRBJ2-7, with 14 positions matching TRBD2. The sequences come from PBMCs from the stem cell graft donor, collected from the stem cell graft. The CDR3: CASSPGLAGGLNEQYF. The CDR3 DNA reads as TGTGCCAGCAGCCCCGGACTAGCGGGAGGTCTTAACGAGCAGTACTTC.